The 30 T cell receptor beta chains in this list originate from one sample, sequenced in a study of vaccination effects on CD4 cells after COVID-19. These receptors' targets are unknown. Investigators separated out CD4+ T cells once more than nine days of culture had passed. Their SARS-CoV-2 infection, verified by PCR, occurred between March and December 2020. Two-dose BNT162b2 or mRNA-1273 vaccination was given to participants. The method was immunoSEQ multiplex PCR; TCRdb's version includes in-frame clones alone and lacks a portion of them. The sample contains about 44,000 clones, approximately 82% of which appear only once. Material: CD4+ T cells from PBMCs cultured without peptide, obtained after COVID-19 vaccination. The receptors stem from a human donor who had a prior SARS-CoV-2 infection.

The chain is built from TRBV7-2 and TRBJ2-1; 7 bases fit TRBD2. Trimming removed 5 bases from V and 2 bases from J; junction bases left unmatched: 6. The CDR3 sequence is 15 residues long. Germline V CDR1 and CDR2: SGHTA, FQGNSA. CDR3 loop: CASSRAGHAYNEQFF. The CDR3 DNA sequence: TGTGCCAGCAGCAGAGCGGGGCATGCCTACAATGAGCAGTTCTTC.

This chain links TRBV10-3 with TRBJ1-4; D is uncertain. The CDR3 is made up of 15 amino acids. Germline V gives CDR1 ENHRY, CDR2 SYGVKD. V gave up 10 bases and J gave up 3 bases, with 18 bases separating them. CDR3 nucleotides: TGTGCCACGACGGCCTGGGTCGGGGCTAATGAAAAACTGTTTTTT. Amino acid sequence: CATTAWVGANEKLFF.

A single count supports this clone. The chain is built from TRBV5-6 and TRBJ2-3; D assignment may be TRBD1 or TRBD2 (5 bases each). The V gene lost 0 bases and the J gene lost 1 base, with 15 bases spanning the gap. This CDR3 region has 17 residues. Per the germline V gene, CDR1 is SGHDT and CDR2 is YYEEEE. CDR3 residues: CASSLVQGTRRTDTQYF. In DNA form, the CDR3 reads TGTGCCAGCAGCTTGGTCCAAGGGACCCGTCGCACAGATACGCAGTATTTT.

The rearrangement joins TRBV4-3 to TRBJ2-3; the D gene could be TRBD1 or TRBD2 (6 bases each). CDR1 and CDR2 from the germline V gene are LGHNA and YSLEER. This CDR3 spans 16 amino acids. V was cut by 6 bases and J by 5 bases, with 21 bases left in between. In nucleotides, the CDR3 is TGCGCCAGCAGAACCCAAGGGGGACTTAACCAAGATACGCAGTATTTT. Its translation: CASRTQGGLNQDTQYF.

The rearrangement joins TRBV24-1 to TRBJ2-3; tentative D call: TRBD2 (7 bases). The V end lost 9 bases, the J end lost 2 bases, and 23 bases lay between the germline ends. The CDR3 runs to 17 residues. Germline V lookup: CDR1 KGHDR, CDR2 SFDVKD. The CDR3 reads CATGSGVGAGHTDTQYF. The CDR3 DNA is TGTGCCACCGGGTCGGGAGTAGGAGCGGGACACACAGATACGCAGTATTTT.

The chain carries TRBV15 and TRBJ1-5; D possibly corresponds to TRBD1 (5 bases). CDR3 length: 15 residues. Per germline, CDR1 LNHNV and CDR2 YYDKDF (reference sequence). Trimming removed 1 base at V and 6 bases at J, with 13 bases between. CDR3 residues: CATSRGVAGRQPQHF. Written as DNA, the CDR3 is TGTGCCACCAGCAGAGGGGTGGCGGGACGTCAGCCCCAGCATTTT.

This clone was counted a few times. V is TRBV19 and J is TRBJ1-6, with D maybe TRBD1 (6 bases). The V and J ends lost 7 bases and 7 bases respectively, with 11 bases between them. CDR1 is LNHDA, CDR2 SQIVND, per germline (reference sequence). The CDR3 runs to 13 residues. As DNA, the CDR3 is TGTGCCAGTAAGGGGGTACTCAATTCACCCCTCCACTTT. Translated, it gives CASKGVLNSPLHF.

The chain combines TRBV18 with TRBJ2-4; TRBD1 agrees at 10 bases. With 1 base clipped from V and 0 bases from J, the junction kept 6 bases outside the gene matches. This CDR3 comprises 18 residues. Per germline, CDR1 KGHSH and CDR2 LQKENI. In DNA, the CDR3 is TGTGCCAGCTCACCACTTCCGGGACAGGGGTTAGCCAAAAACATTCAGTACTTC. It translates to CASSPLPGQGLAKNIQYF. The complete variable domain, with remaining parts taken from reference TRBV18 and TRBJ2-4, reads NAGVMQNPRHLVRRRGQEARLRCSPMKGHSHVYWYRQLPEEGLKFMVYLQKENIIDESGMPKERFSAEFPKEGPSILRIQQVVRGDSAAYFCASSPLPGQGLAKNIQYFGAGTRLSVL.

Only one count was recorded for this clone. As DNA, the CDR3 is TGTGCCAGCAGTTACTCTGACTGGACAGGGAGGACTGAAGCTTTCTTT. Translating it yields CASSYSDWTGRTEAFF. The chain is built from TRBV6-2 or TRBV6-3 and TRBJ1-1; TRBD1 agrees at 8 bases. CDR1 and CDR2 (germline): MNHEY, SVGEGT. This CDR3 comprises 16 residues. The V gene end was trimmed by 0 bases and the J gene end by 5 bases; junction bases not matched to a gene: 8.

The rearrangement uses TRBV4-3 and TRBJ1-2; the match to TRBD1 covers 8 bases. The CDR3 spans 14 residues. Germline-derived CDR1 and CDR2 are LGHNA and YSLEER. Trimming at V came to 0 bases and at J to 8 bases, leaving 5 bases not matched to a gene. The CDR3 DNA sequence: TGCGCCAGCAGCCAAGATAGGACAGGGTTGGGCTACACCTTC. Protein: CASSQDRTGLGYTF.

The chain joins TRBV20-1 to TRBJ2-3; 9 bases line up with TRBD1. The V gene's germline CDR1 is DFQATT and CDR2 SNEGSKA (reference sequence). Trimming cost V 3 bases and J 1 base; bases outside gene matches: 11. The CDR3 is 17 residues long. CDR3 residues: CSASDFRTGGGTDTQYF. The DNA for the CDR3 is TGCAGTGCTAGTGACTTTCGCACAGGGGGCGGCACAGATACGCAGTATTTT.

The chain has TRBV7-9 and TRBJ2-7, with 11 bases aligning to TRBD2. The CDR3 extends over 18 amino acids. After removal of 0 bases from V and 5 bases from J, the junction contained 12 bases not matched to a gene. CDR1 is SEHNR, CDR2 FQNEAQ, per germline (reference sequence). The CDR3 DNA follows: TGTGCCAGCAGCTTAGCGGTAGTTATAGCGGGAGGGCCGCACGAGCAGTACTTC. This encodes CASSLAVVIAGGPHEQYF.

The chain employs TRBV19 and TRBJ1-1; TRBD1 agrees at 8 bases. Germline lookup yields CDR1 LNHDA and CDR2 SQIVND (reference sequence). The length of the CDR3 is 17 residues. The V gene end was trimmed by 4 bases and the J gene end by 4 bases; junction bases not matched to a gene: 14. The CDR3 loop reads CASSTRTGPGGLTEAFF. CDR3 bases: TGTGCCAGTAGTACTCGGACGGGCCCAGGGGGCCTCACTGAAGCTTTCTTT. The entire variable domain, with the rest obtained from reference TRBV19 and TRBJ1-1, is as follows: DGGITQSPKYLFRKEGQNVTLSCEQNLNHDAMYWYRQDPGQGLRLIYYSQIVNDFQKGDIAEGYSVSREKKESFPLTVTSAQKNPTAFYLCASSTRTGPGGLTEAFFGQGTRLTVV.

The rearrangement links TRBV5-1 to TRBJ2-1, with 12 bases that match TRBD2. With V trimmed by 4 bases and J by 6 bases, 8 bases remained unmatched. This CDR3 has 16 residues. Germline assignment: CDR1 SGHRS and CDR2 YFSETQ. CDR3 amino acids: CASSLTLAGGPNEQFF. The CDR3 DNA follows: TGCGCCAGCAGCCTGACCCTAGCGGGAGGGCCCAATGAGCAGTTCTTC. Full variable domain (outside the CDR3, taken from reference TRBV5-1 and TRBJ2-1): KAGVTQTPRYLIKTRGQQVTLSCSPISGHRSVSWYQQTPGQGLQFLFEYFSETQRNKGNFPGRFSGRQFSNSRSEMNVSTLELGDSALYLCASSLTLAGGPNEQFFGPGTRLTVL.

This chain joins TRBV18 and TRBJ1-2, with 8 bases lining up with TRBD1. The CDR3 totals 17 residues. J gave up 0 bases and V 3 bases, and 9 bases lay outside the gene matches. From germline, CDR1 is KGHSH and CDR2 LQKENI. The CDR3 here is CASSPSAGGTPNYGYTF. CDR3 nucleotides: TGTGCCAGCTCACCTTCTGCAGGGGGCACCCCTAACTATGGCTACACCTTC. Full variable domain (missing parts from reference TRBV18 and TRBJ1-2): NAGVMQNPRHLVRRRGQEARLRCSPMKGHSHVYWYRQLPEEGLKFMVYLQKENIIDESGMPKERFSAEFPKEGPSILRIQQVVRGDSAAYFCASSPSAGGTPNYGYTFGSGTRLTVV.

The rearrangement links TRBV7-3 to TRBJ2-3; D is perhaps TRBD2 (5 bases). Trimming stripped 2 bases from V and 5 bases from J, with 11 bases between. The length of the CDR3 is 14 residues. The germline V gene encodes CDR1 SGHTA and CDR2 FQGTGA. The CDR3 reads CASSLRGSVDTQYF. The CDR3 DNA follows: TGTGCCAGCAGCTTACGGGGTTCTGTAGATACGCAGTATTTT. Supplemented by reference TRBV7-3 and TRBJ2-3, the full variable domain reads GAGVSQTPSNKVTEKGKYVELRCDPISGHTALYWYRQSLGQGPEFLIYFQGTGAADDSGLPNDRFFAVRPEGSVSTLKIQRTERGDSAVYLCASSLRGSVDTQYFGPGTRLTVL.

J is TRBJ2-3 and V is TRBV11-2; unclear D gene. Per the germline V gene, CDR1 is SGHAT and CDR2 is FQNNGV. V was clipped by 5 bases and J by 6 bases, with 12 bases between them. The CDR3 covers 13 residues. CDR3 region: CASSPDPADTQYF. DNA for the CDR3: TGTGCCAGCAGCCCAGACCCCGCGGATACGCAGTATTTT.

This chain uses TRBV15 with TRBJ2-7; possible D gene TRBD2, 6 bases. Germline V CDR1 and CDR2: LNHNV, YYDKDF (reference sequence). Trimming cost V 0 bases and J 3 bases, with 15 bases left between them. The CDR3 loop spans 16 amino acids. CDR3 in amino acids: CATSREEVLANYEQYF. DNA of the CDR3: TGTGCCACCAGCAGAGAGGAAGTACTAGCTAACTACGAGCAGTACTTC.

As DNA, the CDR3 is TGTGCCAGCAGTAACACCGACAGGGGGAGCTCCTACGAGCAGTACTTC. Encoded protein: CASSNTDRGSSYEQYF. V usage is TRBV2 and J usage is TRBJ2-7, with 9 bases matching TRBD1. The CDR3 covers 16 residues. CDR1 is SNHLY and CDR2 is FYNNEI in the germline V gene. With 5 bases clipped from V and 0 bases from J, the junction kept 8 bases outside the gene matches.

This clone was detected only once. The CDR3 region has the DNA TGCGCCAGCAGCTCCCGGGGGGCGAGGGGAGGGATTTACAATGAGCAGTTCTTC. This translates into CASSSRGARGGIYNEQFF. The chain carries TRBV5-1 and TRBJ2-1; perhaps TRBD2 as D (7 bases). This CDR3 is built from 18 residues. Trimming pared 3 bases from V and 4 bases from J, leaving 23 bases between. Looked up from germline, CDR1 is SGHRS and CDR2 is YFSETQ.

The chain is built from TRBV29-1 and TRBJ2-7, with D perhaps matching TRBD2 (7 bases). V was cut by 2 bases and J by 7 bases, with 24 bases left in between. The CDR3 spans 16 residues. Germline CDR1 SQVTM, CDR2 ANQGSEA. CDR3 sequence reads: CSVELRFEGGHGEQYF. CDR3 bases: TGCAGCGTTGAACTCAGGTTCGAGGGGGGGCATGGGGAGCAGTACTTC.

J is TRBJ2-5 and V is TRBV5-4; possible D gene TRBD2, 6 bases. This CDR3 has 14 amino acids. Per the germline V gene, CDR1 is SGHNT and CDR2 is YYREEE (reference sequence). Trimming left V 1 base short and J 4 bases short, with 11 bases between. The CDR3 DNA reads TGTGCCAGCAGCTTGACTAGCTCGGTAGAGACCCAGTACTTC. Translating gives CASSLTSSVETQYF.

The count of this clone is one. The chain recombines TRBV5-1 with TRBJ2-1; D unresolved. Trimming took off 2 bases at V and 0 bases at J, with 24 bases between the two ends. Germline CDR1 SGHRS, CDR2 YFSETQ. The CDR3 has 20 residues. CDR3 protein: CASSLEAVRYSKSSYNEQFF. In DNA form, the CDR3 reads TGCGCCAGCAGCTTAGAGGCGGTAAGATATTCTAAGAGCTCCTACAATGAGCAGTTCTTC.

This sequence joins TRBV4-2 and TRBJ2-1; no firm D call. Germline assignment: CDR1 LGHNA and CDR2 YNFKEQ. V lost 0 bases and J 0 bases, leaving 12 bases between the germline ends. CDR3 size: 17 residues. CDR3 region: CASSQDIGRRSYNEQFF. The CDR3 bases are TGTGCCAGCAGCCAAGATATCGGCAGGCGCTCCTACAATGAGCAGTTCTTC.

V gene TRBV3-1 (or the pseudogene TRBV3-2) combines with J gene TRBJ1-1; D is undetermined. There are 11 residues in the CDR3. The germline CDR1 and CDR2 sequences are LGHDT and YNNKEL (reference sequence). The V gene lost 4 bases and the J gene lost 10 bases, with 10 bases spanning the gap. CDR3 in DNA: TGTGCCAGCAGCCTTAAAGGTTCAGCTTTCTTT. Its translation: CASSLKGSAFF.

The chain is built from TRBV5-1 and TRBJ2-3, with 15 nucleotides matching TRBD2. Germline-derived CDR1 and CDR2 are SGHRS and YFSETQ. This CDR3 is built from 16 residues. Trimming at V came to 4 bases and at J to 3 bases, leaving 3 bases not matched to a gene. CDR3 residues: CASSPGTSGGTDTQYF. CDR3 DNA sequence: TGCGCCAGCAGCCCAGGGACTAGCGGGGGGACAGATACGCAGTATTTT.

This chain uses TRBV5-4 with TRBJ2-7; 7 bases fit TRBD1. The junction had 2 bases not matched to a gene; V was cut back by 2 bases and J by 0 bases. This CDR3 spans 14 amino acids. The V gene's germline CDR1 is SGHNT and CDR2 YYREEE (reference sequence). CDR3: CASSFTGDSYEQYF. In DNA, the CDR3 is TGTGCCAGCAGCTTTACAGGGGACTCCTACGAGCAGTACTTC.

The genes are TRBV7-9 and TRBJ2-5; D possibly corresponds to TRBD1 (7 bases). Trimming shortened V by 3 bases and J by 5 bases, and 19 bases separated the two germline ends. The V gene's germline CDR1 is SEHNR and CDR2 FQNEAQ (reference sequence). The CDR3 has 16 amino acids. The CDR3 loop reads CASSLRGAGGGETQYF. CDR3 in DNA: TGTGCCAGCAGCTTGCGGGGTGCAGGGGGTGGGGAGACCCAGTACTTC. The full variable domain, with the rest looked up from reference TRBV7-9 and TRBJ2-5, is DTGVSQNPRHKITKRGQNVTFRCDPISEHNRLYWYRQTLGQGPEFLTYFQNEAQLEKSRLLSDRFSAERPKGSFSTLEIQRTEQGDSAMYLCASSLRGAGGGETQYFGPGTRLLVL.

The sample holds one count of this clone. The V call is TRBV5-1, the J call TRBJ2-5; D gene unclear. The CDR3 extends over 13 amino acids. Trimming cost V 4 bases and J 2 bases, with 9 bases left between them. The germline CDR1 and CDR2 sequences are SGHRS and YFSETQ. For the CDR3, the DNA is TGCGCCAGCAGCAGGCAGAGTCAAGAGACCCAGTACTTC. It translates to CASSRQSQETQYF. Looking up the rest from reference TRBV5-1 and TRBJ2-5 gives the full variable domain: KAGVTQTPRYLIKTRGQQVTLSCSPISGHRSVSWYQQTPGQGLQFLFEYFSETQRNKGNFPGRFSGRQFSNSRSEMNVSTLELGDSALYLCASSRQSQETQYFGPGTRLLVL.

The V call is TRBV2, the J call TRBJ2-1, with 13 bases matching TRBD2. CDR3 length: 15 amino acids. Germline V gene sequence: CDR1 SNHLY, CDR2 FYNNEI. J was trimmed by 8 bases and V by 6 bases; bases with no gene match: 7. The CDR3 reads CASSNPGLAGYEQFF. The CDR3 coding sequence is TGTGCCAGCAGCAACCCGGGACTAGCGGGATATGAGCAGTTCTTC.